The TCR beta chain described here comes from a study of CD8 T cells in ankylosing spondylitis (dated 2017 in TCRdb). About the full investigation: T cell receptor beta repertoires were profiled in healthy donors and ankylosing spondylitis patients so that disease-linked TCR variants could be found. The full study cohort was made up of under 30 ankylosing spondylitis patients and over 90 healthy donors. Peripheral blood was sampled, and synovial fluid was additionally collected from ankylosing spondylitis patients. General findings and caveats noted by the study authors: Blood from ankylosing spondylitis patients appeared to be characterized by a TCR beta motif made up of several highly homologous amino acid variants. Some of the motif variants had been reported before in the synovial fluid and blood of reactive arthritis patients, a finding that suggests common disease-initiation mechanisms. The disease-linked clones had a CD8+ phenotype and were found at relatively low frequencies in peripheral blood. The disease-linked clones were reported as significantly enriched in matched synovial fluid samples from ankylosing spondylitis patients.

Notes on this clonotype: Which antigen it targets is not known. No base quality values were provided; no much bigger clone lies one nucleotide off.

In the germline V gene, CDR1 corresponds to MNHEY and CDR2 to SVGAGI. V is cut back by 2 bases and J by 2 bases, with 8 bases in the junction unmatched. From the cysteine through the phenylalanine, the CDR3 covers 17 amino acids. The CDR3 DNA has 51 bases and is translated from base 1. Sequencer: Illumina HiSeq 2500. TCR beta libraries were prepared by quantitative 5'-RACE with molecular barcodes. As for how the authors treated the data: A new computational method, built on a probabilistic model of VDJ rearrangement, was used to identify disease-linked TCR variants. TCRdb trimmed public reads at Q25 via fastp, called clones via MiXCR and kept in-frame beta chains. Each record represents a unique CDR3 protein, reported with the most common genes and DNA among its rows. The V and J calls, along with clone size, are taken from TCRdb and not from the paper's own processing. Recorded for this sample are a few hundred thousand distinct CDR3 sequences; around 20% of them occurred a single time. Clones ranked in the top ten supply about 3.5% of the sample.

This clonotype originated in a female donor with ankylosing spondylitis or in good health (not recorded which). Recombination connected TRBV6-5 to TRBJ2-2; TRBD2 matches 7 bases in the middle. Source material: blood, either unsorted or a sorted T cell fraction (not recorded which). The CDR3 protein sequence reads: CASSYVGLAANTGELFF. The nucleotides read TGTGCCAGCAGTTACGTTGGGCTAGCGGCTAACACCGGGGAGCTGTTTTTT.